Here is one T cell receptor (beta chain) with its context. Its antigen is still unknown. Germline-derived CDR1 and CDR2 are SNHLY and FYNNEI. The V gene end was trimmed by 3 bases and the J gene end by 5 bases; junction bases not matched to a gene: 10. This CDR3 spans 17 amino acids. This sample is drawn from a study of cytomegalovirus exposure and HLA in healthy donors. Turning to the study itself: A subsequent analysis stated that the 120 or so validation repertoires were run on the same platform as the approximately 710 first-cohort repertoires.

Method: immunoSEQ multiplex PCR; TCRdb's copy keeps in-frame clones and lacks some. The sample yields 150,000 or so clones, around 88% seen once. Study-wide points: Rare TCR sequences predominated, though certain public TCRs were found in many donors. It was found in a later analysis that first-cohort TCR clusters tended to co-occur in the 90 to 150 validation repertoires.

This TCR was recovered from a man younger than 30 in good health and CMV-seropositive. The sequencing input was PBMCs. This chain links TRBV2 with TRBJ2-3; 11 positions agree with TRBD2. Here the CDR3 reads CASSEPRGSGREDTQYF. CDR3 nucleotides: TGTGCCAGCAGTGAGCCTCGGGGTAGCGGGAGGGAAGATACGCAGTATTTT.